The source of this T cell receptor beta chain is a study of CD8+ T cells in alopecia areata. Study conclusions and caveats: Among the 100 top clones, expanded CD8+ clones, like scalp clonality, were significantly decreased by tofacitinib.

This clone was seen a handful of times. Its antigen is as yet unknown. Investigators isolated RNA and reverse transcribed it into cDNA to act as the sequencing template. Assay used: immunoSEQ multiplex PCR; TCRdb lists only in-frame clones, some missing. Here the sample spans fewer than 250,000 clones, under 40% being singletons. The germline gives CDR1 MGHRA, CDR2 YSYEKL. Deletions cut 2 bases from V and 3 bases from J, with 13 bases between. The CDR3 extends over 15 amino acids. Treatment in this sample: oral pan-JAK inhibitor, 5-10 mg twice daily. Investigators sorted PBMCs to obtain both CD4+ and CD8+ T cells.

The genes are TRBV4-1 and TRBJ1-1; D perhaps matches TRBD1 (5 bases). Sequences were derived from CD4+ T cells sorted from blood, sampled around week 31, from a patient treated with tofacitinib. The sequence came from a human donor with alopecia areata. The CDR3 reads CASSQPTSGDTEAFF. The DNA of the CDR3 is TGCGCCAGCAGCCAACCGACCTCGGGGGACACTGAAGCTTTCTTT.